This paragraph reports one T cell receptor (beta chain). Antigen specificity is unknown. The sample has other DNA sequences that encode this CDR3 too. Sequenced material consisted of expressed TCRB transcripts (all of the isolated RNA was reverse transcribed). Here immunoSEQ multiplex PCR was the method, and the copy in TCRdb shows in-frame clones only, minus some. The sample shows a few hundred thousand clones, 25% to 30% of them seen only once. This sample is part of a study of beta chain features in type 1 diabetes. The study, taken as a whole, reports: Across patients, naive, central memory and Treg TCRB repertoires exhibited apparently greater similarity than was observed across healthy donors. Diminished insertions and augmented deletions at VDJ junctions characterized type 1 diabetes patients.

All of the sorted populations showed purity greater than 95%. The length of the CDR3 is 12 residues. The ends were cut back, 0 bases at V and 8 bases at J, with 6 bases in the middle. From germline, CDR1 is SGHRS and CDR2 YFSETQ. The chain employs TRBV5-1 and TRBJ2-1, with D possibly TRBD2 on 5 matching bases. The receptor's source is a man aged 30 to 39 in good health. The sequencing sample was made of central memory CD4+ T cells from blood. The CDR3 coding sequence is TGCGCCAGCAGCTTGGGGGAGTATGAGCAGTTCTTC. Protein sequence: CASSLGEYEQFF.